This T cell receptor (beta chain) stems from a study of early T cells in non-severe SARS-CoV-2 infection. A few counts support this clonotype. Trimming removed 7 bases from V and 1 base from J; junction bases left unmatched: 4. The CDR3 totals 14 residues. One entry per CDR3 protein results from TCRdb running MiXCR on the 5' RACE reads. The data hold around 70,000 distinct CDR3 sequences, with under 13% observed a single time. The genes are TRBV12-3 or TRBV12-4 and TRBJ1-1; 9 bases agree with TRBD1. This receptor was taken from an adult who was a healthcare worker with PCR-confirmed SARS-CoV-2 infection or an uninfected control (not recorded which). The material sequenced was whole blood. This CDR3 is CASTLQGANTEAFF. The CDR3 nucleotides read TGTGCCAGCACCTTACAGGGGGCGAACACTGAAGCTTTCTTT.